The 9 T cell receptor beta chains below all came from one sample that was sequenced in a study of spatial heterogeneity in lung cancer. Using its own MiXCR run on the 5' RACE reads, TCRdb lists one record per CDR3 protein. The repertoire has more than 80,000 distinct CDR3 sequences, about 12% of them found once; the top ten carry about two fifths. Stated time point: sample taken at primary tumor resection. Unsorted samples of tumor, nontumor lung or frozen PBMC had their whole RNA sequenced. The sequences come from PBMCs, collected at surgery. These receptors were collected from a male donor with early-stage non-small cell lung cancer.

The chain employs TRBV12-3 or TRBV12-4 and TRBJ2-7; 7 bases are shared with TRBD1. This CDR3 has 14 amino acids. V lost 3 bases and J lost 7; bases outside the gene matches: 9. DNA of the CDR3: TGTGCCAGCAGTTTGAGACAGGGCTATGGAGAGCAGTACTTC. This sequence encodes CASSLRQGYGEQYF.

The chain has TRBV6-6 and TRBJ1-6; a possible D gene is TRBD1 (5 bases). There are 15 residues in the CDR3. Germline CDR1 and CDR2: MNHNY and SVGAGI (reference sequence). Between the trimmed V and J ends, which lost 0 bases and 9 bases, there was a span of 12 bases. CDR3: CASSYSWGAVSPLHF. The CDR3 DNA is TGTGCCAGCAGTTACTCGTGGGGCGCGGTTTCACCCCTCCACTTT.

This clonotype was recorded a few times. The genes are TRBV27 and TRBJ2-1; D remains unclear. CDR1 MNHEY and CDR2 SMNVEV come from the germline V gene (reference sequence). There are 13 residues in the CDR3. The ends were cut back, 4 bases at V and 1 base at J, with 5 bases in the middle. The CDR3 nucleotides are TGTGCCAGCAGTTCCACTTCCTACAATGAGCAGTTCTTC. As protein: CASSSTSYNEQFF.

The chain couples TRBV13 to TRBJ2-1; no definite D call. This CDR3 has 9 residues. The germline gives CDR1 PRHDT, CDR2 FYEKMQ (reference sequence). V was trimmed by 11 bases and J by 2 bases, leaving 1 base between them. The CDR3 bases are TGTGCCGCCTACAATGAGCAGTTCTTC. Translated: CAAYNEQFF.

V is TRBV12-3 or TRBV12-4 and J is TRBJ2-7; unclear D gene. This CDR3 is built from 14 residues. Trimming removed 1 base at V and 2 bases at J, with 9 bases between. The CDR3 DNA sequence: TGTGCCAGCAGTTTAGGGGCTGGAACCTACGAGCAGTACTTC. Its protein is CASSLGAGTYEQYF.

The rearrangement links TRBV6-5 to TRBJ1-2, with unresolved D. The CDR3 contains 13 residues. Germline V gene data show CDR1 as MNHEY and CDR2 as SVGAGI. V was cut by 5 bases and J by 6 bases, with 13 bases left in between. In DNA form, the CDR3 reads TGTGCCAGCAGTCAAATTAAGTGGGATGGCTACACCTTC. It yields the protein CASSQIKWDGYTF.

The V call is TRBV4-3, the J call TRBJ2-2; 9 positions agree with TRBD2. Trimming took 1 base from V and 4 from J; bases not matched to a gene: 4. The CDR3 totals 16 residues. Germline CDR1 reads LGHNA; CDR2 reads YSLEER. The CDR3 sequence: CASSQALTSGTGELFF. In nucleotides, the CDR3 is TGCGCCAGCAGCCAAGCTCTGACTAGCGGCACCGGGGAGCTGTTTTTT.

V and J are TRBV12-3 or TRBV12-4 and TRBJ2-1; 10 bases fit TRBD1. V trimming: 3 bases; J trimming: 8 bases; junction bases outside the gene matches: 10. This CDR3 region has 16 residues. The CDR3 DNA reads TGTGCCAGCAGTTTGACCGACAGGGGGCTCGAGGATGAGCAGTTCTTC. This encodes CASSLTDRGLEDEQFF.

The chain has TRBV11-2 and TRBJ2-3, with D tentatively TRBD1 (5 bases). This CDR3 comprises 14 residues. Germline V lookup: CDR1 SGHAT, CDR2 FQNNGV. V gave up 5 bases and J gave up 2 bases, with 11 bases separating them. CDR3 DNA sequence: TGTGCCAGCAGCCCACGACAGACCACAGATACGCAGTATTTT. This translates into CASSPRQTTDTQYF.